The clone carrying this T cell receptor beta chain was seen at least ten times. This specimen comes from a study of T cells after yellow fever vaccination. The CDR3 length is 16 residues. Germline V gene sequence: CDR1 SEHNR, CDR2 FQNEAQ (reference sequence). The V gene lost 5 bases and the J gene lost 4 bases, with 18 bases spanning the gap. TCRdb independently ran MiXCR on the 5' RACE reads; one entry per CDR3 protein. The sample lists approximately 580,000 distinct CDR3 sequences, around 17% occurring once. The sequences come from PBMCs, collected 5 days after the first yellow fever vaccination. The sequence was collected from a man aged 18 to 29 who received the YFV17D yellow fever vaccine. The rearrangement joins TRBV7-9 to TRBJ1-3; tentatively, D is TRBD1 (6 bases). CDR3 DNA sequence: TGTGCCAGCAGCCCTAAGATCCGGACAGCGGGAAACACCATATATTTT. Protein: CASSPKIRTAGNTIYF.